This T cell receptor (beta chain) appears in the sequencing data of a study of T cell changes during pregnancy in multiple sclerosis. The germline V and J ends were trimmed by 3 bases and 1 base, with 6 bases remaining between them. Germline V gene lookup returns CDR1 SEHNR and CDR2 FQNEAQ (reference sequence). The CDR3 runs 13 residues. This table comes from immunoSEQ multiplex PCR, and its TCRdb copy is limited to in-frame clones, with some not included. The sample has around 28,000 clones; about 89% are singletons. The starting material was CD4+ T cells from peripheral blood mononuclear cells, obtained in the first trimester of pregnancy. The J gene is TRBJ1-1, the V gene TRBV7-9; D is possibly TRBD1 (6 bases). This TCR was sampled from a female donor in good health, enrolled as a control in a pregnancy study. CDR3 DNA: TGTGCCAGCAGCTTCAGGGGGAACACTGAAGCTTTCTTT. It translates to CASSFRGNTEAFF.